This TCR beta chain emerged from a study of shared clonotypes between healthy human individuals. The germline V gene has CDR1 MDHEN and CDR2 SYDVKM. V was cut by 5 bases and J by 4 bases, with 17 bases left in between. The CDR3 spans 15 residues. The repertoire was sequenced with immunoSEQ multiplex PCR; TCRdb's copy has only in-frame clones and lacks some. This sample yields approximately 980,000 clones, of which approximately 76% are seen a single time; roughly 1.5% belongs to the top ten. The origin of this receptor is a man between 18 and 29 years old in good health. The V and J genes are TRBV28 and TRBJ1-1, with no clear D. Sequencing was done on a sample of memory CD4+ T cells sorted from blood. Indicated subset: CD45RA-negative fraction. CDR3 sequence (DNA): TGTGCCAGCAGTCCCTCTAAGGGAATCTCCACTGAAGCTTTCTTT. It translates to CASSPSKGISTEAFF.